The clone carrying this T cell receptor (beta chain) showed up just a few times. Its matching antigen is unknown. Attachment of unique molecular identifiers was made to individual cDNA molecules. Each CDR3 protein is one row after TCRdb ran MiXCR on the 5' RACE reads. The sample contains tens of thousands of distinct CDR3 sequences, around 15% of which appear only once. The data were obtained in a study of early T cells in non-severe SARS-CoV-2 infection. Overall study results and limits: Anti-spike CD8 specificities were favored by VDJdb matching, whose results missed private and CD4 specificities.

The CDR3 runs 11 residues. The germline V gene has CDR1 KGHDR and CDR2 SFDVKD. The V end was cut by 6 bases, the J end by 3 bases, with 4 bases between. This clonotype was sampled from an adult who was a healthcare worker with PCR-confirmed SARS-CoV-2 infection or an uninfected control (not recorded which). This rearrangement joins TRBV24-1 to TRBJ2-5, with unresolved D. The material sequenced was whole blood, taken at baseline. The CDR3 sequence is CATSYKETQYF. In DNA, the CDR3 is TGTGCCACCAGTTATAAAGAGACCCAGTACTTC.